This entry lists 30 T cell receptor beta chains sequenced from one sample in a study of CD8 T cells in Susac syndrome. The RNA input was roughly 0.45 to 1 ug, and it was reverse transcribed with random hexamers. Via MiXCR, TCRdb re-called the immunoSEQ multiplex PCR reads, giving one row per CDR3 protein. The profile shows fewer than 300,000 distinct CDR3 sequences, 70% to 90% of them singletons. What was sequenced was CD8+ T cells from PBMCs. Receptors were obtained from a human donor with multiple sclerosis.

CDR3 in DNA: TGTGCCAGCAGTCCGGGACTAGAATGGCCCGGGGAGCTGTTTTTT. Its protein is CASSPGLEWPGELFF. This chain links TRBV27 with TRBJ2-2, with 8 bases that match TRBD2. V shed 5 bases, J shed 6 bases, and the junction held 8 bases outside the gene matches. Germline-derived CDR1 and CDR2 are MNHEY and SMNVEV (reference sequence). CDR3 length: 15 amino acids.

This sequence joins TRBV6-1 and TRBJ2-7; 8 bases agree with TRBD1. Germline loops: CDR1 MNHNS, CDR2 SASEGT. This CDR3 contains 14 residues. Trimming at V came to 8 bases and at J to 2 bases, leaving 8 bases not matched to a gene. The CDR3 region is CASGTRDRPYEQYF. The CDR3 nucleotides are TGTGCCAGCGGGACGCGGGACAGGCCCTACGAGCAGTACTTC.

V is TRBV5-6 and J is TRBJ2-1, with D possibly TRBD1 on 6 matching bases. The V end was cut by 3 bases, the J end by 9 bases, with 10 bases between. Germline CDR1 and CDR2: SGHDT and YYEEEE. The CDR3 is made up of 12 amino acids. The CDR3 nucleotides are TGTGCCAGCAGCTCAGGGGCCATTGAGCAGTTCTTC. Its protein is CASSSGAIEQFF.

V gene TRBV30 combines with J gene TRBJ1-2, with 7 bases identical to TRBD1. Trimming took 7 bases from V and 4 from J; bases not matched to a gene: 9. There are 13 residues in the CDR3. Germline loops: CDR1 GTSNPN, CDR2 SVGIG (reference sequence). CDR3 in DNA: TGTGCCTTAGGACAGGTTCTTACCTATGGCTACACCTTC. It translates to CALGQVLTYGYTF.

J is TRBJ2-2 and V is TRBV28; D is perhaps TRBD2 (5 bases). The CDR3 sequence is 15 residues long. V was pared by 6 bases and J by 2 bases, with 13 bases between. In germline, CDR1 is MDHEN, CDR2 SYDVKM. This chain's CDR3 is CASRPGITNTGELFF. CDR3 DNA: TGTGCCAGCAGGCCCGGGATTACAAACACCGGGGAGCTGTTTTTT.

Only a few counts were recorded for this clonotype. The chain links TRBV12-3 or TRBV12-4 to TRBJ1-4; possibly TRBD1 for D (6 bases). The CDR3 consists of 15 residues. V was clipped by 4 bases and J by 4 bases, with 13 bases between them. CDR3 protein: CASSSNRVVNEKLFF. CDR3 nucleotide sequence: TGTGCCAGCAGTTCCAACAGGGTAGTTAATGAAAAACTGTTTTTT.

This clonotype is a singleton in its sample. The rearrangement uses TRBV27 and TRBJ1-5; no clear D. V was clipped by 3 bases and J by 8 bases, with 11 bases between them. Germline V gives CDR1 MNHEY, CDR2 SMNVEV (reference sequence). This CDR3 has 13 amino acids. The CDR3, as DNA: TGTGCCAGCAGTTTTAGTCTTAGGGAGCCCCAGCATTTT. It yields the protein CASSFSLREPQHF.

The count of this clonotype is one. CDR3 loop: CASSMISETGELFF. Written as DNA, the CDR3 is TGTGCCAGCAGTATGATTAGCGAAACCGGGGAGCTGTTTTTT. The chain links TRBV28 to TRBJ2-2; D is perhaps TRBD2 (5 bases). This CDR3 has 14 residues. The germline V and J ends were trimmed by 5 bases and 5 bases, with 12 bases remaining between them. CDR1 is MDHEN and CDR2 is SYDVKM in the germline V gene.

The chain's CDR3 is CASSASRTPYEKLFF. The DNA of the CDR3 is TGTGCCAGCAGCGCCAGCAGGACCCCCTATGAAAAACTGTTTTTT. The chain is built from TRBV14 and TRBJ1-4; no reliable D call. V lost 5 bases and J lost 6, with 16 bases in between. Germline loops: CDR1 SGHDN, CDR2 FVKESK. The CDR3 is made up of 15 amino acids.

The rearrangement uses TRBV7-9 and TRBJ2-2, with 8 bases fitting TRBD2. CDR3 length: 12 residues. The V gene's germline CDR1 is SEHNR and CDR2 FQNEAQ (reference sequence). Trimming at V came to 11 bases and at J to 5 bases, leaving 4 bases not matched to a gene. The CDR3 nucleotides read TGTGCCCCTTTAGCGGGGACCGGGGAGCTGTTTTTT. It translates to CAPLAGTGELFF.

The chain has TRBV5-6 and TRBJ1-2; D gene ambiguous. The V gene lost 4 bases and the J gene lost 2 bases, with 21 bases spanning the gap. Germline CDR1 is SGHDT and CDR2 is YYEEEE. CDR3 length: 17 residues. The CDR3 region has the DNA TGTGCCAGCAGCCCGTCCTTGGAGGTCCAAAGCAACTATGGCTACACCTTC. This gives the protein CASSPSLEVQSNYGYTF. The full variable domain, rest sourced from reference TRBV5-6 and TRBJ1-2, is DAGVTQSPTHLIKTRGQQVTLRCSPKSGHDTVSWYQQALGQGPQFIFQYYEEEERQRGNFPDRFSGHQFPNYSSELNVNALLLGDSALYLCASSPSLEVQSNYGYTFGSGTRLTVV.

CDR3 sequence: CASSQMRRGETQYF. CDR3 DNA sequence: TGTGCCAGCAGCCAAATGAGACGGGGGGAGACCCAGTACTTC. The chain employs TRBV3-1 and TRBJ2-5; D is perhaps TRBD2 (6 bases). The CDR3 extends over 14 amino acids. In germline, CDR1 is LGHDT, CDR2 YNNKEL (reference sequence). Trimming cost V 2 bases and J 5 bases, with 12 bases left between them.

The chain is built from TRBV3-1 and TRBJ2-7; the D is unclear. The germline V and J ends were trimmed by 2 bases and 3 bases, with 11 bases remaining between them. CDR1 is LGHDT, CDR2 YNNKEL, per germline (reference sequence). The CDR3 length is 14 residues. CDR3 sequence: CASSQPGWDYEQYF. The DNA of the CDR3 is TGTGCCAGCAGCCAACCAGGATGGGACTACGAGCAGTACTTC.

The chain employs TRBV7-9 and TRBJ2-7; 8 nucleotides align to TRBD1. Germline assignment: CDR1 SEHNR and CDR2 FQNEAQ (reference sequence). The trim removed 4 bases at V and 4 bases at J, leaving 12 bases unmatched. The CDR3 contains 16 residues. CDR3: CASSSSSDRARYEQYF. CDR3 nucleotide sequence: TGTGCCAGCAGCTCGTCGTCGGACAGGGCCAGGTACGAGCAGTACTTC.

The CDR3 DNA sequence: TGTGCCAGCAGTACATCTAGCGGGGCCTTCACAGATACGCAGTATTTT. Protein product: CASSTSSGAFTDTQYF. The V call is TRBV27, the J call TRBJ2-3, with 9 nucleotides matching TRBD2. CDR1 is MNHEY and CDR2 is SMNVEV in the germline V gene (reference sequence). The CDR3 spans 16 residues. Germline trimming cut 5 bases from V and 2 bases from J; bases unmatched to any gene: 8.

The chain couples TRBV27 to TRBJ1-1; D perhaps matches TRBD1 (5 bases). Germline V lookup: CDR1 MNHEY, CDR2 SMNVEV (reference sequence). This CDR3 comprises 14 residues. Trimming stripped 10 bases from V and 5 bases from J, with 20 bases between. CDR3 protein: CAIAATGPGTEAFF. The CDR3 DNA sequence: TGTGCCATCGCCGCCACGGGACCGGGGACTGAAGCTTTCTTT.

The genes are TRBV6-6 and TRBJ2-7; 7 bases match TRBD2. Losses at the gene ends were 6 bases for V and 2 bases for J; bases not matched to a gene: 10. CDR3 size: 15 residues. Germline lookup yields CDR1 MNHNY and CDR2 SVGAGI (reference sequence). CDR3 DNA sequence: TGTGCCAGCAGCCCCAGGGAGGGGAGACCCTACGAGCAGTACTTC. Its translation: CASSPREGRPYEQYF.

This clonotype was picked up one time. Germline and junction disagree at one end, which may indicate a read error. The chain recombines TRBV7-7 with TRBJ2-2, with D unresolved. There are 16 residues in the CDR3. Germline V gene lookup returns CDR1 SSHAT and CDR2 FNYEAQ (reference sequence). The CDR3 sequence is CASSPKAASNTGELFF. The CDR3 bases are TGTGCTAGCAGCCCCAAGGCGGCTTCGAACACCGGGGAGCTGTTTTTT.

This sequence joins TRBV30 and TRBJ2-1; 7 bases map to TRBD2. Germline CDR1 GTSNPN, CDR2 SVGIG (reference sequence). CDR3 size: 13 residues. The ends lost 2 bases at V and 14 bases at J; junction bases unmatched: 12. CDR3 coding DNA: TGTGCCTGGAGTTTCCCCGGGGGGAAGAGGGAGTTCTTC. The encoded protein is CAWSFPGGKREFF.

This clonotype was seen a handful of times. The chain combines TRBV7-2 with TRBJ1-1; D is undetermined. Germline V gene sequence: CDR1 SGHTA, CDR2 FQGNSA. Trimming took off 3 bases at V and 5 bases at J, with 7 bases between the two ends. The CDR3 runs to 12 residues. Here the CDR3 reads CASSFLLTEAFF. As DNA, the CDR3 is TGTGCCAGCAGCTTCCTTCTAACTGAAGCTTTCTTT.

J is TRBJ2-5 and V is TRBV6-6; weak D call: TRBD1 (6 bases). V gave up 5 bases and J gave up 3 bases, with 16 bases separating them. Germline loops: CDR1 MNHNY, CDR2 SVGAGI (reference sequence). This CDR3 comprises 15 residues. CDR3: CASSHQTGYEETQYF. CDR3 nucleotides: TGTGCCAGCAGTCACCAAACAGGGTACGAAGAGACCCAGTACTTC.

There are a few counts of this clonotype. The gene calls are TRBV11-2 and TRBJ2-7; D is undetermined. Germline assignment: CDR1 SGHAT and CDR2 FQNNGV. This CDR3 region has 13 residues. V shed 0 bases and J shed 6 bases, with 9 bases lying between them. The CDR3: CASSLDPAREQYF. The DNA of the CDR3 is TGTGCCAGCAGCTTAGATCCGGCGCGCGAGCAGTACTTC.

The CDR3 loop reads CASSPTGGQPQHF. CDR3 in DNA: TGTGCCAGCAGTCCGACAGGGGGACAGCCCCAGCATTTT. The chain recombines TRBV28 with TRBJ1-5; 9 positions match TRBD1. The germline CDR1 and CDR2 sequences are MDHEN and SYDVKM. The V and J ends lost 5 bases and 7 bases, in that order; junction bases with no gene match: 3. The CDR3 contains 13 residues.

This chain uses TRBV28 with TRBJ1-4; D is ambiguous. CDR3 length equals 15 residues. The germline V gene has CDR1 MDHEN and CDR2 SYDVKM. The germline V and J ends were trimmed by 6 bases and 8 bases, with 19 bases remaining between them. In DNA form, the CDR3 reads TGTGCCAGCAGGGGCTTATTGGCGGCGGAAGAAAAACTGTTTTTT. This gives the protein CASRGLLAAEEKLFF.

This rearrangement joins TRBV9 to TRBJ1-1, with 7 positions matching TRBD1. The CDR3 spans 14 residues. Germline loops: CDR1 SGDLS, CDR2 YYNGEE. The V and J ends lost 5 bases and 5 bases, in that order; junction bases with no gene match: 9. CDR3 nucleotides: TGTGCCAGCAGTCCATCAGGGGGGCTAACTGAAGCTTTCTTT. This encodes CASSPSGGLTEAFF.

CDR3 DNA: TGTGCCTGGAGTGCCCCGGGAGCCAAAAACATTCAGTACTTC. Encoded protein: CAWSAPGAKNIQYF. The rearrangement links TRBV30 to TRBJ2-4; D uncertain. V lost 1 base and J lost 0, with 7 bases in between. The germline gives CDR1 GTSNPN, CDR2 SVGIG (reference sequence). This CDR3 has 14 amino acids.

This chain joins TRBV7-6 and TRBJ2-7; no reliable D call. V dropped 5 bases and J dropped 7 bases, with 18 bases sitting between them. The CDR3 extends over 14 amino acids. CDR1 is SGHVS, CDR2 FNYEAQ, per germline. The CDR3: CASSTPPEGNEQYF. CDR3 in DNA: TGTGCCAGCAGCACCCCGCCCGAAGGGAATGAGCAGTACTTC.

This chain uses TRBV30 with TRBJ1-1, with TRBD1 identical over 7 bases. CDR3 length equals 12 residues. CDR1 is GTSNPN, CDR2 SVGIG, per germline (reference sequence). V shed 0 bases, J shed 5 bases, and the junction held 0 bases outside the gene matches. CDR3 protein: CAWSVQGTEAFF. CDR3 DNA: TGTGCCTGGAGTGTACAGGGGACTGAAGCTTTCTTT.

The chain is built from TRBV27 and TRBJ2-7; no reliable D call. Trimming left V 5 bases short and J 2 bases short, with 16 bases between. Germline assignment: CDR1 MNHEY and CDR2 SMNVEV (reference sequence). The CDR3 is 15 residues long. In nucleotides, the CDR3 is TGTGCCAGCAGTATCCGCGGAGCATTAACCTACGAGCAGTACTTC. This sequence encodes CASSIRGALTYEQYF.

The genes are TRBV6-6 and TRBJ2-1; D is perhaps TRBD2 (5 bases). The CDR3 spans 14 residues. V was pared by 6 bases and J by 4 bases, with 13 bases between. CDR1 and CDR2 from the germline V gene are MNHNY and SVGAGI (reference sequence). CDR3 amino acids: CASRDRGEYNEQFF. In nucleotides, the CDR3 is TGTGCCAGCAGGGACCGTGGGGAGTACAATGAGCAGTTCTTC.